Listed below are T cell receptor beta chains from one sample, sequenced in a study of shared clonotypes between healthy human individuals. Sequencing was performed with immunoSEQ multiplex PCR; in TCRdb, only in-frame clones are kept and a portion is missing. This sample has around 1.6 million clones, with under 99% found just once. Sequenced material: naive CD4+ T cells sorted from blood. These receptors were obtained from a man in his thirties or forties in good health. CDR3s include the opening cysteine and the closing phenylalanine or tryptophan. The D gene is left open where the match is weak. Size tells how often a clone was seen (once, few, many) or the class of an expanded clone, and some rows leave it out.

j_call d_call clone_size v_call cdr3_aa cdr3_nt
TRBJ1-5 . . TRBV7-2 CASSLQIGSNQPQHF TGTGCCAGCAGCTTACAAATAGGCAGCAATCAGCCCCAGCATTTT
TRBJ2-7 . . TRBV28 CASSVLANEQYF TGTGCCAGCAGCGTTCTAGCGAACGAGCAGTACTTC
TRBJ2-1 . . TRBV11-3 CASSPRRAGEQFF TGTGCCAGCTCGCCCCGGAGGGCCGGTGAGCAGTTCTTC
TRBJ2-7 . . TRBV19 CASSAPSYEQYF TGTGCCAGTAGTGCCCCCTCCTACGAGCAGTACTTC
TRBJ1-2 TRBD1 . TRBV18 CATSDRSSKQTYGYTF TGTGCCACCTCGGACAGGTCTAGTAAACAAACTTATGGCTACACCTTC
TRBJ2-7 TRBD1 . TRBV28 CASVVSGQSSYEQYF TGTGCCAGTGTGGTATCGGGACAGAGCTCCTACGAGCAGTACTTC
TRBJ2-7 . . TRBV29-1 CSARNSGEQYF TGCAGCGCCCGGAATTCGGGCGAGCAGTACTTC
TRBJ2-2 TRBD2 . TRBV10-3 CAIMTSGSGGTGELFF TGTGCCATCATGACTAGCGGGAGCGGGGGCACCGGGGAGCTGTTTTTT
TRBJ2-2 . . TRBV9 CASTPRAQNTGELFF TGTGCCAGTACCCCCCGCGCTCAGAACACCGGGGAGCTGTTTTTT
TRBJ2-7 TRBD1 . TRBV11-2 CASSLYGTAESGQYF TGTGCCAGCAGCTTATATGGGACAGCCGAGAGCGGGCAGTACTTC
TRBJ2-1 . . TRBV15 CATSRDAWGLSDNEQFF TGTGCCACCAGCAGAGACGCGTGGGGACTTTCTGACAATGAGCAGTTCTTC
TRBJ1-3 TRBD1 . TRBV7-9 CASSSGTGGNTIYF TGTGCCAGCAGCTCCGGGACAGGGGGAAACACCATATATTTT
TRBJ1-2 . . TRBV4-1 CASSQAQGEGGYTF TGCGCCAGCAGCCAAGCCCAGGGAGAAGGTGGCTACACCTTC
TRBJ2-3 TRBD2 . TRBV6-1 CASSDPPPAGSTDTQYF TGTGCCAGCAGTGACCCCCCCCCAGCGGGGTCCACAGATACGCAGTATTTT
TRBJ2-7 TRBD2 . TRBV6-5 CASSSLAGGGAQYF TGTGCCAGCAGTTCTCTAGCGGGTGGAGGCGCGCAGTACTTC
TRBJ1-5 . . TRBV5-5 CASSARGMGNQPQHF TGTGCCAGCAGCGCCCGGGGCATGGGCAATCAGCCCCAGCATTTT
TRBJ2-1 . . TRBV9 CASSPTPRANEQFF TGTGCCAGCAGCCCCACGCCTAGGGCCAATGAGCAGTTCTTC
TRBJ2-1 . . TRBV5-4 CASSLRANEQFF TGTGCCAGCAGCTTAAGGGCCAATGAGCAGTTCTTC
TRBJ2-4 . . TRBV29-1 CSLNIGNIQYF TGCAGCCTGAACATTGGGAACATTCAGTACTTC
TRBJ2-7 . . TRBV7-2 CASSLAPHSEQYF TGTGCCAGCAGCTTAGCCCCTCACAGCGAGCAGTACTTC
TRBJ2-5 . few TRBV5-1 CASSLSGSQGETQYF TGCGCCAGCAGCTTGTCCGGGTCTCAGGGGGAGACCCAGTACTTC
TRBJ2-7 TRBD1 . TRBV2 CASSYGTGPAYEQYF TGTGCCAGCAGTTACGGGACAGGACCGGCCTACGAGCAGTACTTC
TRBJ2-7 . . TRBV27 CASGDFPYEQYF TGTGCCAGCGGGGACTTTCCCTACGAGCAGTACTTC
TRBJ2-1 . . TRBV7-2 CASSLGSWNGDEQFF TGTGCCAGCAGCTTAGGATCCTGGAACGGGGATGAGCAGTTCTTC
TRBJ2-3 . . TRBV5-5 CASSPPGVASTDTQYF TGTGCCAGCAGCCCCCCCGGCGTGGCTAGCACAGATACGCAGTATTTT
TRBJ2-5 TRBD2 . TRBV4-2 CASSRGAASGRVGTRETQYF TGTGCCAGCAGCCGCGGCGCCGCTAGCGGGAGGGTGGGGACCCGAGAGACCCAGTACTTC
TRBJ1-4 TRBD1 . TRBV27 CASSLTTGDEKLFF TGTGCCAGCAGTTTAACCACAGGGGACGAAAAACTGTTTTTT
TRBJ2-3 TRBD2 . TRBV10-3 CAITGGTSGSSTDTQYF TGTGCCATCACCGGCGGGACTAGCGGATCTAGCACAGATACGCAGTATTTT
TRBJ1-1 TRBD1 . TRBV7-8 CASSLERGPLNTEAFF TGTGCCAGCAGCTTAGAAAGGGGGCCCTTGAACACTGAAGCTTTCTTT
TRBJ1-5 TRBD1 . TRBV6-5 CASKQGADNQPQHF TGTGCCAGCAAACAGGGGGCGGACAATCAGCCCCAGCATTTT
TRBJ2-5 TRBD2 . TRBV5-1 CASSYGLAGEETQYF TGCGCCAGCAGCTACGGACTAGCGGGAGAAGAGACCCAGTACTTC
TRBJ1-1 . . TRBV21-1 CASSRPSDRLCTEAFF TGTGCCAGCAGCCGGCCGTCAGACAGGTTGTGCACTGAAGCTTTCTTT
TRBJ2-1 . . TRBV12-5 CASAPGPAWSQFF TGTGCTAGTGCCCCTGGGCCAGCCTGGTCGCAGTTCTTC
TRBJ1-3 . . TRBV7-2 CASSLRREAVGNTIYF TGTGCCAGCAGCCTCAGAAGGGAGGCTGTTGGAAACACCATATATTTT
TRBJ1-1 TRBD1 . TRBV4-3 CASSQTGGHSEAFF TGCGCCAGCAGCCAAACAGGGGGCCATTCTGAAGCTTTCTTT
TRBJ1-4 . . TRBV5-8 CASYGTELFF TGTGCCAGCTACGGGACGGAACTGTTTTTT
TRBJ1-3 . . TRBV5-1 CASSLAVGNTIYF TGCGCCAGCAGCTTGGCCGTTGGAAACACCATATATTTT
TRBJ2-7 . . TRBV28 CASSSLGSIRYEQYF TGTGCCAGCAGTTCACTCGGCAGTATAAGGTACGAGCAGTACTTC